One T cell receptor (beta chain) is described in this entry. Its antigen is unknown. No base quality values were provided; no much bigger clone lies one nucleotide off. This entry is derived from a study of shared clonotypes between healthy human individuals (dated by TCRdb to the early 2020s). Background on the whole study: The cohort comprised two women and a few men aged 18 to 49 years. Per donor, three plates each were used for CD4 naive and CD4 memory, two for CD8 naive, and one for CD8 memory. Blood TCR repertoires of five healthy adults were deeply sequenced to estimate repertoire size and the extent of clonotype sharing between individuals. To increase sequencing depth and limit assay-specific biases, different laboratories used diverse techniques to prepare libraries and sequence TCR repertoires. Leukapheresis yielded between about 0.85 and 9 billion PBMCs per donor.

In the germline V gene, CDR1 corresponds to MGHDK and CDR2 to SYGVNS. The CDR3 sequence holds 14 residues, the cysteine and phenylalanine included. The entry retains the CDR3 DNA only, 42 bases that are in frame from base 1. V is shortened by 3 bases, J by 4 bases, and the region joining them spans 13 bases. Paper-wide results and their limitations: When four donors were compared, the shared fraction of clonotypes was roughly 5% for naive CD4, over 3% for naive CD8, about 2.5% for memory CD4, and 0.4% for memory CD8. Pairwise subsampling indicated that sequencing depth was expected to affect the degree of clonotype sharing among donors. Even with the large sequencing depth, rarefaction of the sorted-subset datasets indicated that sequencing was incomplete. Compared with non-shared clonotypes, the clonotypes found in all four sorted-subset donors had higher generation probabilities. Only blood was sampled, and tissue TCR repertoires likely differ from those in blood. Because the study included only a small number of donors, the genetic and exposure-history diversity represented was limited. Naive subsets generally had larger estimated clonotype richness than memory subsets did.

TCR CDR3 regions were amplified from genomic DNA by multiplex PCR using the deep immunoSEQ assay. For each cell subset, the extracted genomic DNA was distributed evenly across all wells of several immunoSEQ 96-well plates, and each plate served as one replicate. For sorted subsets, about 200 ng genomic DNA, equal to tens of thousands of T cell genomes, was loaded into each replicate PCR. Purified libraries were measured with a Qubit 3.0 fluorometer, size-checked on a Bioanalyzer 2100, and measured again with the KAPA Library Quantification kit. Each immunoSEQ 96-well plate was sequenced on its own single-read 150-cycle Illumina NextSeq 550 flow cell. Per the source publication's procedure: Because the immunoSEQ output held only junctional sequences and lacked quality scores, the filtering could not match the filtering applied to full-length reads. To assign V/J genes and CDR3, sequences were annotated using PyIR, a Python wrapper for IgBLAST v1.9, with IMGT germline references. Reads were removed for weak V/J assignments (E-value above 1e-6), missing CDR3, stop codons, out-of-frame junctions, or ambiguous translated residues. V3J clonotypes were defined as sequences sharing the same inferred V gene, J gene, and CDR3 amino acid sequence. The percentage overlap between two repertoires was calculated by dividing the number of shared unique clonotypes by the size of the smaller repertoire. Repertoire richness was assessed with RTK rarefaction, the Chao1 estimator, and Recon v2.1 estimates of unobserved clonotypes. For all TCRbeta clonotypes obtained by the gDNA method from a few donors, generation probabilities were computed with OLGA. Drawn from immuneACCESS, this table holds only the in-frame rearrangements with V and J called that TCRdb kept. Clones are partly lost; checked studies trace under half to an unresolved V gene and leave the rest unexplained. V and J calls and clone size are as listed in that table; D and trimming were resolved from the DNA. This sample lists more than 2 million clones; around 95% were detected once. More than 1.5% of the sample goes to the ten largest clones.

For the CD8 naive samples, CD45RO-negative cells were positively selected for CCR7, yielding a CD45RA+CCR7+ population from which TemRA cells were excluded. The donors were healthy, HIV-negative adults who had no recently reported acute infections or vaccinations. All donors were Caucasian adults living in Nashville, Tennessee, USA. Blood was collected by leukapheresis, and PBMCs were isolated by Ficoll-Histopaque density gradient centrifugation and then cryopreserved in liquid nitrogen vapor phase. Analytical flow cytometry was used to check the purity and quantity of every magnetically sorted T cell population. From each sorted fraction, genomic DNA was isolated and quantified by UV absorbance on a Nanodrop 2000c.

This receptor was identified in a man younger than 30 in good health. Some clones in this sample may be carry-over from other donors' samples. The chain was built from TRBV25-1 and TRBJ2-7; the D segment might be TRBD1 or TRBD2, since each matches 6 bases. Specimen: naive CD8+ T cells from PBMCs. This specimen's cell subset or site label, interpreted: CD45RA+CCR7+. The nucleotides read TGTGCCAGCAGTGATTCGGGGGCGGGATACGAGCAGTACTTC. This yields the protein CASSDSGAGYEQYF.